This is a list of T cell receptor beta chains from one sample in a study of cytomegalovirus exposure and HLA in healthy donors. The repertoire was sequenced with immunoSEQ multiplex PCR; TCRdb's copy has only in-frame clones and lacks some. The data show about 150,000 clones, approximately 79% seen once. Sample: PBMCs. The receptors were sampled from a male donor in good health and CMV-seronegative. CDR3s include the opening cysteine and the closing phenylalanine or tryptophan. Fields, in order: J gene, D gene, clone size, V gene, CDR3 protein, CDR3 DNA. A D gene is named only where the DNA matches it firmly. Not all rows give a size; the values are once, few, many and, for expanded clones, a class.

>TRBJ2-2|-|few|TRBV7-6
CASSLVPVEAGELFF
TGTGCCAGCAGCTTAGTTCCAGTAGAGGCCGGGGAGCTGTTTTTT
>TRBJ1-2|-|-|TRBV11-2
CASSLQTNYGYTF
TGTGCCAGCAGCTTACAAACAAACTATGGCTACACCTTC
>TRBJ1-6|TRBD1|-|TRBV18
CASSQGANYNSPLHF
TGTGCCAGCAGCCAGGGGGCCAACTATAATTCACCCCTCCACTTT
>TRBJ2-1|TRBD2|few|TRBV5-4
CASSLWTSGSSNEQFF
TGTGCCAGCAGCTTATGGACTAGCGGGTCCTCCAATGAGCAGTTCTTC
>TRBJ1-1|-|-|TRBV25-1
CASKAGDTEAFF
TGTGCCAGCAAGGCAGGGGACACTGAAGCTTTCTTT
>TRBJ1-5|-|-|TRBV2
CASKTYRGNQPQHF
TGTGCCAGCAAAACTTACAGGGGCAATCAGCCCCAGCATTTT
>TRBJ2-1|TRBD1|-|TRBV11-3
CASSFRGKLPLLGEQFF
TGTGCCAGCAGCTTCAGGGGGAAGCTCCCATTGCTTGGAGAGCAGTTCTTC
>TRBJ2-6|TRBD1|-|TRBV30
CAWRRTGDPSGANVLTF
TGTGCCTGGAGGAGGACAGGGGACCCCTCTGGGGCCAACGTCCTGACTTTC
>TRBJ1-2|TRBD1|-|TRBV5-6
CASSPGTGTANYGYTF
TGTGCCAGCAGCCCCGGGACAGGGACAGCTAACTATGGCTACACCTTC
>TRBJ1-1|-|-|TRBV7-8
CASSSWAGTSGTEAFF
TGTGCCAGCAGCTCATGGGCAGGGACATCCGGCACTGAAGCTTTCTTT
>TRBJ1-5|-|once|TRBV10-2
CASSEVDWAGSNQPQHF
TGCGCCAGCAGTGAGGTGGATTGGGCTGGGAGCAATCAGCCCCAGCATTTT
>TRBJ1-4|TRBD1|-|TRBV11-2
CASSLGEVQGDEKLFF
TGTGCCAGCAGCTTAGGAGAGGTACAGGGGGACGAAAAACTGTTTTTT
>TRBJ1-5|-|-|TRBV7-8
CASSFNSAGGSNQPQHF
TGTGCCAGCAGCTTTAATTCTGCGGGGGGTAGCAATCAGCCCCAGCATTTT
>TRBJ1-1|TRBD1|-|TRBV7-8
CASSFTGGYQGTEAFF
TGTGCCAGCAGCTTTACAGGGGGCTATCAAGGGACTGAAGCTTTCTTT
>TRBJ1-2|-|-|TRBV6-1
CASESNYGYTF
TGTGCCAGCGAGAGTAACTATGGCTACACCTTC
>TRBJ2-5|TRBD2|-|TRBV7-9
CASSTTSGGETQYF
TGTGCCAGCAGCACAACTAGCGGGGGAGAGACCCAGTACTTC
>TRBJ1-1|-|few|TRBV5-6
CASSAGFYTEAFF
TGTGCCAGCAGCGCAGGGTTCTACACTGAAGCTTTCTTT
>TRBJ2-3|TRBD2|-|TRBV13
CASSLARGGWADTQYF
TGTGCCAGCAGCTTAGCCCGGGGGGGGTGGGCGGATACGCAGTATTTT
>TRBJ2-1|-|-|TRBV5-1
CASSFGQSYNEQFF
TGCGCCAGCAGCTTCGGACAATCCTACAATGAGCAGTTCTTC
>TRBJ2-7|-|-|TRBV5-6
CASSSGGGAFYEQYF
TGTGCCAGCAGCTCTGGAGGGGGGGCCTTCTACGAGCAGTACTTC
>TRBJ2-2|TRBD2|once|TRBV6-8
CASRRTSGGPYTGELFF
TGTGCCAGCAGGAGGACTAGCGGGGGGCCCTACACCGGGGAGCTGTTTTTT
>TRBJ2-5|-|-|TRBV9
CASSARRSGPQTQYF
TGTGCCAGCAGCGCTCGGAGGAGCGGCCCACAGACCCAGTACTTC
>TRBJ1-5|-|few|TRBV7-2
CASSLAGGPNQPQHF
TGTGCCAGCAGCTTAGCGGGGGGGCCCAATCAGCCCCAGCATTTT
>TRBJ2-3|TRBD1|-|TRBV2
CASKGQGLFTDTQYF
TGTGCCAGTAAGGGACAGGGTTTATTCACAGATACGCAGTATTTT
>TRBJ2-3|-|-|TRBV30
CAWKGLGDTQYF
TGTGCCTGGAAGGGGCTCGGTGATACGCAGTATTTT
>TRBJ1-1|-|few|TRBV18
CASSRTYSTEAFF
TGTGCCAGCTCACGGACTTATTCGACTGAAGCTTTCTTT
>TRBJ2-5|-|-|TRBV6-1
CASSEASVETQYF
TGTGCCAGCAGTGAAGCGAGCGTAGAGACCCAGTACTTC
>TRBJ2-7|-|-|TRBV11-1
CASTRMGVGYEQYF
TGTGCCAGCACCCGGATGGGAGTAGGCTACGAGCAGTACTTC
>TRBJ2-3|TRBD1|few|TRBV4-1
CASSPGTGGIGDTQYF
TGCGCCAGCAGCCCCGGGACAGGGGGCATTGGAGATACGCAGTATTTT
>TRBJ1-1|-|-|TRBV6-5
CASRGRKGYTEAFF
TGTGCCAGCAGAGGGCGCAAGGGGTACACTGAAGCTTTCTTT
>TRBJ1-5|TRBD1|-|TRBV27
CASSSGTGSWQPQHF
TGTGCCAGCAGTTCCGGGACAGGGAGTTGGCAGCCCCAGCATTTT
>TRBJ1-1|-|-|TRBV29-1
CSVEPQVGGTEAFF
TGCAGCGTTGAACCGCAGGTAGGAGGCACTGAAGCTTTCTTT
>TRBJ1-2|TRBD1|-|TRBV27
CASSRDRVNNGYTF
TGTGCCAGCAGTCGAGACAGGGTGAATAACGGCTACACCTTC
>TRBJ1-2|-|once|TRBV7-2
CASTLHPRSSNYGYTF
TGTGCCAGCACCTTACACCCCAGGTCCTCTAACTATGGCTACACCTTC
>TRBJ1-1|-|-|TRBV5-1
CASSFGPLNTEAFF
TGCGCCAGCAGCTTTGGGCCTCTGAACACTGAAGCTTTCTTT
>TRBJ1-1|TRBD1|-|TRBV29-1
CSVDPRQGVNTEAFF
TGCAGCGTTGACCCGCGACAGGGGGTGAACACTGAAGCTTTCTTT
>TRBJ1-1|TRBD1|-|TRBV6-5
CASSYSHRGNTEAFF
TGTGCCAGCAGTTACTCCCACAGGGGCAACACTGAAGCTTTCTTT
>TRBJ2-1|-|-|TRBV9
CASSPRRAGGNEQFF
TGTGCCAGCAGCCCGCGGAGGGCGGGCGGCAATGAGCAGTTCTTC
>TRBJ2-5|-|-|TRBV5-1
CASSLRPDKETQYF
TGCGCCAGCAGCTTAAGGCCTGACAAAGAGACCCAGTACTTC
>TRBJ2-7|TRBD1|-|TRBV7-2
CASSRRTGWDYEQYF
TGTGCCAGCAGCCGACGGACAGGTTGGGACTACGAGCAGTACTTC
>TRBJ1-2|TRBD1|-|TRBV2
CASRETGNGYTF
TGTGCCAGCAGGGAGACAGGGAATGGCTACACCTTC
>TRBJ2-5|TRBD1|once|TRBV7-7
CASSLNRGSIETQYF
TGTGCCAGCAGCTTAAACAGGGGGTCAATCGAGACCCAGTACTTC
>TRBJ1-1|-|-|TRBV6-5
CASSEVRSEAFF
TGTGCCAGCAGTGAGGTACGATCTGAAGCTTTCTTT
>TRBJ1-1|-|-|TRBV5-3
CARSLGPMNTEAFF
TGTGCCAGAAGCTTGGGGCCCATGAACACTGAAGCTTTCTTT
>TRBJ1-2|TRBD1|-|TRBV6-1
CASSEGQDRGGGYTF
TGTGCCAGCAGTGAGGGGCAAGACAGGGGAGGCGGCTACACCTTC
>TRBJ2-7|-|-|TRBV11-2
CASSLQQDNYEQYF
TGTGCCAGCAGTTTACAACAGGACAACTACGAGCAGTACTTC
>TRBJ1-4|-|once|TRBV4-2
CASSQADRNEKLFF
TGTGCCAGCAGCCAAGCGGACAGAAATGAAAAACTGTTTTTT
>TRBJ1-1|-|-|TRBV2
CASISTEYTEAFF
TGTGCCAGCATCTCAACAGAGTACACTGAAGCTTTCTTT
>TRBJ2-7|-|-|TRBV6-5
CASSYSVGRSYEQYF
TGTGCCAGCAGTTACTCCGTGGGCAGATCCTACGAGCAGTACTTC
>TRBJ1-2|TRBD1|-|TRBV11-2
CASSPTGGGYGYTF
TGTGCCAGCAGCCCTACAGGGGGCGGCTATGGCTACACCTTC
>TRBJ2-7|TRBD1|-|TRBV4-1
CASSARDRGYEQYF
TGCGCCAGCAGCGCCCGGGACAGGGGTTACGAGCAGTACTTC